This T cell receptor (beta chain) came from a study of CD8 T cells in ankylosing spondylitis. This clonotype was observed a handful of times. MiXCR, run by TCRdb on the 5' RACE reads, gives a single entry per CDR3 protein. There are 250,000 to 300,000 distinct CDR3 sequences in the sample; around 20% occur only once, and less than 9.5% lies in the top ten. V lost 1 base and J lost 7, with 11 bases in between. Germline CDR1 is SGHTA and CDR2 is FQGNSA. The CDR3 is made up of 14 amino acids. V usage is TRBV7-2 and J usage is TRBJ1-5, with a tentative D call TRBD1 (5 bases). This receptor was taken from a male donor with ankylosing spondylitis or in good health (not recorded which). The sample consisted of blood, either unsorted or a sorted T cell fraction (not recorded which). The CDR3 coding sequence is TGTGCCAGCAGCTTAGGTTCAGGGCTCCAGCCCCAGCATTTT. This translates into CASSLGSGLQPQHF. Combining the CDR3 with reference TRBV7-2 and TRBJ1-5 gives the whole variable domain GAGVSQSPSNKVTEKGKDVELRCDPISGHTALYWYRQSLGQGLEFLIYFQGNSAPDKSGLPSDRFSAERTGGSVSTLTIQRTQQEDSAVYLCASSLGSGLQPQHFGDGTRLSIL.